This TCR beta chain was recorded in a study of blood T cells in healthy people across ages. Study findings and constraints: Because donor CMV status was unknown, expanded clonotype changes were possibly confounded. Researchers said unsorted PBMCs prevented a conclusive naive versus antigen-experienced comparison.

CDR1 is SGHRS, CDR2 YFSETQ, per germline. The length of the CDR3 is 16 residues. Between the trimmed V and J ends, which lost 5 bases and 5 bases, there was a span of 21 bases. Sample-barcoded 5' priming and a J-beta primer mix drove a second PCR of about 7 to 12 cycles. TCRdb ran MiXCR on the 5' RACE reads and lists one entry per CDR3 protein. Among more than 650,000 distinct CDR3 sequences listed, 22% were seen once. This clonotype was counted a few times. Its specificity is unknown. The sequence derives from a man aged 65-85 years in good health. The chain carries TRBV5-1 and TRBJ2-3, with D possibly TRBD2 on 6 matching bases. Specimen: blood. The CDR3 sequence: CASSLSGDSGIDTQYF. The CDR3, as DNA: TGCGCCAGCAGTTTGTCCGGGGACTCTGGGATAGATACGCAGTATTTT.